The 23 T cell receptor beta chains below were found in one sample sequenced in a study of blood T cell repertoires in COVID-19. Libraries were prepared by immunoSEQ multiplex PCR; TCRdb keeps only in-frame clonotypes and omits some of them. The sample has 300,000 or so clones; approximately 87% are singletons. Sequenced: peripheral blood. The receptors were gathered from a woman aged 40 to 49 who had recovered from COVID-19.

The chain carries TRBV6-5 and TRBJ1-3; possible D gene TRBD1, 5 bases. CDR1 and CDR2 (germline): MNHEY, SVGAGI. Between the trimmed V and J ends, which lost 0 bases and 3 bases, there was a span of 9 bases. The CDR3 runs to 15 residues. Here the CDR3 reads CASSYSGARGNTIYF. The CDR3 nucleotides are TGTGCCAGCAGTTACTCAGGGGCCCGTGGAAACACCATATATTTT.

The V and J genes are TRBV6-2 or TRBV6-3 and TRBJ2-5; 8 bases agree with TRBD2. With V trimmed by 6 bases and J by 5 bases, 8 bases remained unmatched. Germline V gene data show CDR1 as MNHEY and CDR2 as SVGEGT. The CDR3 consists of 14 residues. The CDR3 nucleotides are TGTGCCAGCAGCTCGAAACGGGGGGGCGAGACCCAGTACTTC. Protein: CASSSKRGGETQYF.

This clone was recorded once. This chain connects TRBV7-8 to TRBJ1-2; TRBD1 matches 7 bases. The trim removed 5 bases at V and 4 bases at J, leaving 4 bases unmatched. CDR3 length equals 13 residues. Per germline, CDR1 SGHVS and CDR2 FQNEAQ. The CDR3 loop is CASSTTGAYGYTF. The CDR3 DNA sequence: TGTGCCAGCAGCACAACAGGGGCCTATGGCTACACCTTC. The entire variable domain, with the rest obtained from reference TRBV7-8 and TRBJ1-2, is as follows: GAGVSQSPRYKVAKRGQDVALRCDPISGHVSLFWYQQALGQGPEFLTYFQNEAQLDKSGLPSDRFFAERPEGSVSTLKIQRTQQEDSAVYLCASSTTGAYGYTFGSGTRLTVV.

The chain links TRBV18 to TRBJ1-2, with TRBD1 matching over 7 bases. This CDR3 region has 17 residues. Trimming removed 3 bases from V and 4 bases from J; junction bases left unmatched: 14. Looked up from germline, CDR1 is KGHSH and CDR2 is LQKENI. CDR3 DNA: TGTGCCAGCTCACCTACCGGGACAGCCAGCCTGACCTATGGCTACACCTTC. Its translation is CASSPTGTASLTYGYTF.

This chain joins TRBV28 and TRBJ1-1; D call uncertain. V was clipped by 1 base and J by 3 bases, with 15 bases between them. The V gene's germline CDR1 is MDHEN and CDR2 SYDVKM. The CDR3 sequence is 16 residues long. The CDR3: CASSLFTGRGDTEAFF. The CDR3 coding sequence is TGTGCCAGCAGTTTATTTACGGGGAGAGGAGACACTGAAGCTTTCTTT.

The chain employs TRBV5-1 and TRBJ2-3; the D gene is possibly TRBD2 (5 bases). Deletions cut 0 bases from V and 6 bases from J, with 11 bases between. Germline CDR1 is SGHRS and CDR2 is YFSETQ. The length of the CDR3 is 14 residues. CDR3 sequence reads: CASSLADSTDTQYF. In DNA, the CDR3 is TGCGCCAGCAGCTTGGCGGACTCAACGGATACGCAGTATTTT.

J is TRBJ1-4 and V is TRBV7-6, with TRBD1 as a possible D gene (6 bases). V lost 5 bases to trimming and J lost 7 bases, with 17 bases between them. Germline V gene lookup returns CDR1 SGHVS and CDR2 FNYEAQ. This CDR3 comprises 15 residues. The CDR3 reads CASSLTGPPGEKLFF. CDR3 coding DNA: TGTGCCAGCAGCCTTACAGGGCCGCCGGGTGAAAAACTGTTTTTT.

This sequence joins TRBV7-2 and TRBJ1-4; D might be TRBD1 (5 bases). The CDR3 has 16 residues. V gave up 3 bases and J gave up 3 bases, with 14 bases separating them. Germline CDR1 and CDR2: SGHTA and FQGNSA. Here the CDR3 DNA reads TGTGCCAGCAGCTTTGGGGGGAGGCCGGCTAATGAAAAACTGTTTTTT. Amino acid sequence: CASSFGGRPANEKLFF.

The chain recombines TRBV30 with TRBJ2-3, with a weak D call TRBD2 (7 bases). Deletions cut 0 bases from V and 0 bases from J, with 25 bases between. CDR3 size: 20 residues. Germline assignment: CDR1 GTSNPN and CDR2 SVGIG (reference sequence). The CDR3 sequence: CAWSVLLAGGGAPSTDTQYF. The CDR3 DNA sequence: TGTGCCTGGAGTGTACTATTGGCGGGTGGGGGGGCGCCTAGCACAGATACGCAGTATTTT.

V is TRBV9 and J is TRBJ1-3; maybe TRBD1 (5 bases). Germline lookup yields CDR1 SGDLS and CDR2 YYNGEE. Trimming left V 4 bases short and J 0 bases short, with 11 bases between. The CDR3 has 15 residues. The CDR3 coding sequence is TGTGCCAGCAGCTATACAGGAGTCTCTGGAAACACCATATATTTT. Its protein product is CASSYTGVSGNTIYF.

This clone was recorded only once. The V gene is TRBV2, the J gene TRBJ2-1; D perhaps matches TRBD2 (6 bases). Trimming left V 6 bases short and J 4 bases short, with 13 bases between. CDR3 length: 14 amino acids. The germline gives CDR1 SNHLY, CDR2 FYNNEI. The CDR3 is CASRTTSTYNEQFF. CDR3 bases: TGTGCCAGCAGGACGACTAGTACGTACAATGAGCAGTTCTTC.

This CDR3 is CSVSRQSTGGAEKLFF. The DNA for the CDR3 is TGCAGCGTATCAAGACAATCGACAGGGGGCGCGGAAAAACTGTTTTTT. The chain combines TRBV29-1 with TRBJ1-4, with 10 bases identical to TRBD1. Germline assignment: CDR1 SQVTM and CDR2 ANQGSEA. The CDR3 spans 16 residues. The ends lost 6 bases at V and 8 bases at J; junction bases unmatched: 15. The variable domain in full, with the rest retrieved from reference TRBV29-1 and TRBJ1-4, is SAVISQKPSRDICQRGTSLTIQCQVDSQVTMMFWYRQQPGQSLTLIATANQGSEATYESGFVIDKFPISRPNLTFSTLTVSNMSPEDSSIYLCSVSRQSTGGAEKLFFGSGTQLSVL.

CDR3 nucleotide sequence: TGCGCCAGCAGCCAAGAACGGGGGGAGGGGGAAGAGACCCAGTACTTC. This gives the protein CASSQERGEGEETQYF. J is TRBJ2-5 and V is TRBV4-3, with D possibly TRBD2 on 7 matching bases. The CDR3 consists of 16 residues. The germline gives CDR1 LGHNA, CDR2 YSLEER. Trimming shortened V by 0 bases and J by 3 bases, and 14 bases separated the two germline ends.

In its sample, this clone was seen once. The V and J genes are TRBV18 and TRBJ2-1; tentative D call: TRBD1 (6 bases). In germline, CDR1 is KGHSH, CDR2 LQKENI. CDR3 size: 16 residues. V was pared by 6 bases and J by 5 bases, with 20 bases between. CDR3 nucleotide sequence: TGTGCCAGCTCGAGCTCATCGGGCAGGGGACACAATGAGCAGTTCTTC. Residues: CASSSSSGRGHNEQFF.

As DNA, the CDR3 is TGTGCCAGCAGGGACGGACTAAGTTGGGGTTACTATGGCTACACCTTC. It encodes CASRDGLSWGYYGYTF. This chain links TRBV5-5 with TRBJ1-2; D not resolved. The CDR3 extends over 16 amino acids. Trimming cost V 5 bases and J 3 bases, with 20 bases left between them. Germline values: CDR1 SGHKS, CDR2 YYEKEE (reference sequence).

Only one count was recorded for this clone. This chain connects TRBV27 to TRBJ1-5, with D unresolved. The germline CDR1 and CDR2 sequences are MNHEY and SMNVEV (reference sequence). The V end lost 3 bases, the J end lost 4 bases, and 13 bases lay between the germline ends. The CDR3 has 15 residues. DNA for the CDR3: TGTGCCAGCAGTTTGAAGGACGGGGAAAATCAGCCCCAGCATTTT. Its protein product is CASSLKDGENQPQHF.

CDR3 sequence: CASMEGRFNEQFF. The CDR3 nucleotides are TGTGCCAGTATGGAGGGACGGTTCAATGAGCAGTTCTTC. The chain recombines TRBV19 with TRBJ2-1; D is perhaps TRBD2 (6 bases). Trimming left V 7 bases short and J 6 bases short, with 13 bases between. The germline V gene has CDR1 LNHDA and CDR2 SQIVND (reference sequence). This CDR3 is built from 13 residues.

The gene calls are TRBV2 and TRBJ2-7; 13 bases are shared with TRBD2. V lost 6 bases to trimming and J lost 5 bases; unmatched junction nucleotides: 7. Germline CDR1 SNHLY, CDR2 FYNNEI. The CDR3 extends over 15 amino acids. The CDR3 DNA sequence: TGTGCCAGCAGAAGTACGGGACTAGCGGGGCACGAGCAGTACTTC. Its protein is CASRSTGLAGHEQYF.

This clone was counted a few times. This chain links TRBV25-1 with TRBJ1-1; D may be TRBD1 (6 bases). CDR3 size: 13 residues. CDR1 and CDR2 from the germline V gene are MGHDK and SYGVNS. Trimming pared 3 bases from V and 5 bases from J, leaving 10 bases between. The CDR3 protein is CASSDQGQTEAFF. The CDR3 nucleotides read TGTGCCAGCAGTGATCAGGGACAAACTGAAGCTTTCTTT.

The rearrangement joins TRBV6-2 or TRBV6-3 to TRBJ2-2; TRBD2 matches at 16 bases. Germline-derived CDR1 and CDR2 are MNHEY and SVGEGT. V was pared by 2 bases and J by 2 bases, with 5 bases of the junction left unmatched. This CDR3 has 19 residues. CDR3 loop: CASSYPGLAGGTNTGELFF. DNA for the CDR3: TGTGCCAGCAGTTACCCGGGACTAGCGGGGGGGACCAACACCGGGGAGCTGTTTTTT.

V gene TRBV4-2 combines with J gene TRBJ1-2; 8 bases fit TRBD1. V dropped 4 bases and J dropped 8; count of bases not matched to a gene: 18. This CDR3 is 17 amino acids long. Per the germline V gene, CDR1 is LGHNA and CDR2 is YNFKEQ. CDR3 DNA: TGTGCCAGCAGCCCGCCCGGGGATACCCAGGGGGCGCGAGGCTACACCTTC. This codes for CASSPPGDTQGARGYTF.

The CDR3 sequence: CASSAIRARDSPLHF. In DNA form, the CDR3 reads TGTGCCAGCAGCGCGATCAGGGCAAGGGATTCACCCCTCCACTTT. The genes are TRBV7-9 and TRBJ1-6; D is perhaps TRBD1 (5 bases). Trimming cost V 5 bases and J 8 bases, with 16 bases left between them. CDR3 size: 15 residues. Germline V gives CDR1 SEHNR, CDR2 FQNEAQ (reference sequence).

This chain links TRBV9 with TRBJ2-5, with 11 bases matching TRBD2. CDR3 size: 18 residues. With 0 bases clipped from V and 2 bases from J, the junction kept 9 bases outside the gene matches. CDR1 is SGDLS, CDR2 YYNGEE, per germline. Here the CDR3 DNA reads TGTGCCAGCAGCGTAGGCCCCGTTTTAGCGGGGGGGCAAGAGACCCAGTACTTC. The encoded protein is CASSVGPVLAGGQETQYF.